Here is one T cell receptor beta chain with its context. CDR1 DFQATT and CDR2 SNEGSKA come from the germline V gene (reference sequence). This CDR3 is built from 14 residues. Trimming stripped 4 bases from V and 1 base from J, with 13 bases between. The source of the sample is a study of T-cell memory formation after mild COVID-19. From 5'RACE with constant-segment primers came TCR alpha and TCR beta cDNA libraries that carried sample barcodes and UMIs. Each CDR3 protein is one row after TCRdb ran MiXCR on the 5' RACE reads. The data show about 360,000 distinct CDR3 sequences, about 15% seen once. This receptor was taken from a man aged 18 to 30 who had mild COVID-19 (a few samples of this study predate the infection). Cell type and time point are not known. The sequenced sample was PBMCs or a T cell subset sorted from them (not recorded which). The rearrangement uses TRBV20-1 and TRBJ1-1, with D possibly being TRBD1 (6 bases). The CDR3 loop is CSATPGHQNTEAFF. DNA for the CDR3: TGCAGTGCTACCCCGGGACATCAGAACACTGAAGCTTTCTTT.